A selection of T cell receptor beta chains follows, all from one sample in a study of blood T cell repertoires in COVID-19. Data came from immunoSEQ multiplex PCR; TCRdb stores just in-frame clones and leaves some out. The data contain 180,000 or so clones, around 83% of them singletons. Material: peripheral blood. The receptors were gathered from a woman aged 60 to 75 with acute or convalescent COVID-19. CDR3s include the opening cysteine and the closing phenylalanine or tryptophan. D genes are given only for firm matches. Not all rows give a size; the values are once, few, many and, for expanded clones, a class.

CASSSTGEMGYTF	TGTGCCAGCAGCTCCACAGGGGAGATGGGTTACACCTTC	TRBD1	.	TRBV5-4	TRBJ1-2
CASSRRRGNSYEQYF	TGTGCCAGCAGCCGTCGACGCGGGAACTCCTACGAGCAGTACTTC	.	.	TRBV14	TRBJ2-7
CASSLLAYNEQFF	TGCGCCAGCAGCTTGCTTGCCTACAATGAGCAGTTCTTC	.	medium-sized	TRBV5-1	TRBJ2-1
CASRGGRAGERTQYF	TGTGCCAGCAGGGGGGGCAGAGCGGGAGAAAGGACGCAGTATTTT	TRBD2	.	TRBV6-5	TRBJ2-3
CASSLGATSYTF	TGTGCCAGCAGCTTGGGGGCTACTAGCTACACCTTC	.	.	TRBV7-2	TRBJ1-2
CASTPGLFNQPQHF	TGTGCCAGCACCCCGGGACTTTTCAATCAGCCCCAGCATTTT	.	.	TRBV6-2/TRBV6-3	TRBJ1-5
CASSYGRGRGYTF	TGTGCCAGCAGTTACGGAAGGGGGCGAGGCTACACCTTC	TRBD1	.	TRBV6-5	TRBJ1-2
CASSLWGGTGESGYTF	TGTGCCAGCAGCTTATGGGGTGGGACAGGGGAGAGTGGCTACACCTTC	TRBD1	.	TRBV7-8	TRBJ1-2
CASSSDSDNSPLHF	TGCGCCAGCAGCTCGGACAGCGATAATTCACCCCTCCACTTT	.	.	TRBV5-1	TRBJ1-6
CASSQDEGDIVYGYTF	TGTGCCAGCAGCCAAGACGAGGGGGACATCGTCTATGGCTACACCTTC	.	.	TRBV4-2	TRBJ1-2
CASSIAGDNEQFF	TGTGCCAGCAGTATAGCGGGAGACAATGAGCAGTTCTTC	TRBD2	once	TRBV12-3/TRBV12-4	TRBJ2-1
CSVVPQANYGYTF	TGCAGCGTTGTACCACAAGCTAACTATGGCTACACCTTC	.	.	TRBV29-1	TRBJ1-2
CASSVKPGGEQFF	TGTGCCAGCAGTGTAAAACCGGGGGGTGAGCAGTTCTTC	TRBD2	.	TRBV2	TRBJ2-1
CASSPNHRGYYGYTF	TGTGCCAGCAGCCCGAATCACAGGGGATATTATGGCTACACCTTC	TRBD1	.	TRBV14	TRBJ1-2
CAISEYPAGAYGYTF	TGTGCCATCAGTGAGTATCCGGCAGGGGCCTATGGCTACACCTTC	.	.	TRBV10-3	TRBJ1-2
CASSYGQGTEAFF	TGTGCCAGCAGTTACGGACAGGGGACTGAAGCTTTCTTT	TRBD1	.	TRBV6-5	TRBJ1-1